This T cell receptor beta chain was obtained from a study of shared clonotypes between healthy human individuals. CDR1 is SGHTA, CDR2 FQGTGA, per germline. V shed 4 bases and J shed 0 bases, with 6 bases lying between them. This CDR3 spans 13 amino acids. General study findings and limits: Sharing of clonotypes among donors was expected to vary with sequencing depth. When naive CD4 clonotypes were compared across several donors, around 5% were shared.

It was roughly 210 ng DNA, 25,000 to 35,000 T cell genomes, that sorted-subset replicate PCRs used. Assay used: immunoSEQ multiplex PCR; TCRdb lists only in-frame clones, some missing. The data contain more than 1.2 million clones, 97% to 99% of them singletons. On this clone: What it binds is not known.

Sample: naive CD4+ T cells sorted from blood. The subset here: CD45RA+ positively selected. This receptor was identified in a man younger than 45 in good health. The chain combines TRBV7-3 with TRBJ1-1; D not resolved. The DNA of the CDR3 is TGTGCCAGCAGCTCCAAGATGAACACTGAAGCTTTCTTT. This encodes CASSSKMNTEAFF.